The entry that follows covers one T cell receptor (beta chain) sequence. Its specificity is not known. This entry belongs to a study of T cells in localized non-small cell lung cancer. Some clones are missing from TCRdb's copy, which holds only in-frame ones; the method was immunoSEQ multiplex PCR. Counted here are roughly 34,000 clones, approximately 84% occurring once; the ten biggest clones make up approximately 4%. Germline V gene lookup returns CDR1 WNHNN and CDR2 SYGVQD (reference sequence). V gave up 6 bases and J gave up 1 base; unmatched junction bases: 4. This CDR3 region has 14 residues. Study-wide findings and caveats: Of the top 100 tumor clones, median around 62 were in adjacent lung, about 30 among its top 100. Higher blood T cell density tracked longer overall survival.

Sequenced material: peripheral blood, taken before any cancer treatment. The TCR comes from a male donor older than 55 with stage III lung adenocarcinoma. The chain links TRBV10-1 to TRBJ2-7; TRBD1 matches 9 bases. DNA for the CDR3: TGCGCCAGCAGACCGGGACAGGGATCCTACGAGCAGTACTTC. Translating it yields CASRPGQGSYEQYF.